This TCR beta chain was sequenced during a study of cytomegalovirus exposure and HLA in healthy donors. The CDR3 is made up of 16 amino acids. Germline-derived CDR1 and CDR2 are SGHRS and YFSETQ. The ends lost 7 bases at V and 4 bases at J; junction bases unmatched: 14. Profiled with immunoSEQ multiplex PCR; TCRdb holds only in-frame clones, not every one. The profile covers around 170,000 clones, with more than 75% appearing a single time and just under 3% taken by the ten largest. The receptor's source is a man aged 18 to 30 in good health and CMV-seronegative. The chain links TRBV5-1 to TRBJ1-5, with TRBD1 matching 7 bases. The material sequenced was PBMCs. The CDR3 coding sequence is TGCGCCAGCGGACAGGCCGTACTCTTCGTTAATCAGCCCCAGCATTTT. Protein product: CASGQAVLFVNQPQHF. Full variable domain (remainder filled in from reference TRBV5-1 and TRBJ1-5): KAGVTQTPRYLIKTRGQQVTLSCSPISGHRSVSWYQQTPGQGLQFLFEYFSETQRNKGNFPGRFSGRQFSNSRSEMNVSTLELGDSALYLCASGQAVLFVNQPQHFGDGTRLSIL.